This T cell receptor (beta chain) was profiled in a study of T cell changes during pregnancy in multiple sclerosis. The data were produced by immunoSEQ multiplex PCR, yet TCRdb's version contains in-frame clones alone and is incomplete. This table has some 80,000 clones, 94% appearing once. The J segment lost 5 bases and the V segment lost 1 base, leaving 7 bases of the junction unmatched. Germline V gene sequence: CDR1 LGHNA, CDR2 YNFKEQ. The CDR3 is 16 residues long. Sequencing was performed on CD4+ T cells from peripheral blood mononuclear cells, taken after pregnancy. This sequence was found in a female donor with multiple sclerosis, enrolled in a pregnancy study. V usage is TRBV4-2 and J usage is TRBJ1-3; 8 bases match TRBD1. DNA for the CDR3: TGTGCCAGCAGCCAAGCCTGGACAGGGAAAAGAAACACCATATATTTT. Translating it yields CASSQAWTGKRNTIYF.